This is a list of T cell receptor beta chains from one sample in a study of T-cell memory formation after mild COVID-19. A single record per CDR3 protein comes from TCRdb applying MiXCR to the 5' RACE reads. The sample shows a few hundred thousand distinct CDR3 sequences, more than 20% of them seen only once. The sequencing input was PBMCs or a T cell subset sorted from them (not recorded which). These receptors came from a man younger than 30 who had mild COVID-19 (a few samples of this study predate the infection). Cell type and time point are not known. Both conserved end residues are part of each CDR3. Each record gives: clone size, V gene, D gene, J gene, CDR3 protein, CDR3 DNA. The D gene is left open where the match is weak. A row's size may be missing; if present it is once, few, many or a size class.

few	TRBV20-1	NA	TRBJ1-2	CSAQTHPGVETNYGYTF	TGCAGTGCCCAAACCCACCCAGGGGTAGAAACTAACTATGGCTACACCTTC
NA	TRBV20-1	NA	TRBJ2-3	CSASPGWQYF	TGCAGTGCTAGTCCAGGGTGGCAGTATTTT
few	TRBV5-5	TRBD1	TRBJ1-3	CASAIYNGQGTNTIYF	TGTGCCAGCGCGATTTATAATGGACAGGGGACAAACACCATATATTTT
NA	TRBV29-1	NA	TRBJ2-2	CSVVLGTGELFF	TGCAGCGTTGTACTCGGGACCGGGGAGCTGTTTTTT
NA	TRBV7-8	NA	TRBJ1-4	CASSPQGPLNEKLFF	TGTGCCAGCAGCCCTCAGGGGCCCCTAAATGAAAAACTGTTTTTT
many	TRBV5-1	NA	TRBJ2-3	CASSSDEGSTDTQYF	TGCGCCAGCAGCTCCGACGAGGGGAGCACAGATACGCAGTATTTT
NA	TRBV2	TRBD2	TRBJ2-5	CASSLAGGLSF	TGTGCCAGCAGTCTAGCGGGGGGCCTCAGCTTC
NA	TRBV5-1	TRBD2	TRBJ2-5	CASSYGTSGGSGTQYF	TGCGCCAGCAGCTATGGGACTAGCGGCGGATCCGGGACCCAGTACTTC
once	TRBV18	NA	TRBJ1-1	CASSPLQGNTEAFF	TGTGCCAGCTCACCCCTACAGGGGAACACTGAAGCTTTCTTT
NA	TRBV19	NA	TRBJ1-2	CASSIPREDGYTF	TGTGCCAGTAGTATCCCCAGGGAGGATGGCTACACCTTC
many	TRBV7-2	TRBD2	TRBJ2-3	CASSLRLAGATDTQYF	TGTGCCAGCAGCTTAAGGCTAGCGGGGGCCACAGATACGCAGTATTTT
few	TRBV20-1	TRBD2	TRBJ2-1	CSTLLGSGGLHNEQFF	TGCAGTACCCTACTAGGTAGCGGGGGGCTCCACAATGAGCAGTTCTTC
few	TRBV6-2/TRBV6-3	NA	TRBJ2-2	CASHPPAGDTGELFF	TGTGCCAGTCATCCCCCAGCGGGCGACACCGGGGAGCTGTTTTTT
NA	TRBV25-1	NA	TRBJ2-3	CASRVGPTADTQYF	TGTGCCAGCAGAGTCGGACCGACGGCAGATACGCAGTATTTT
NA	TRBV29-1	NA	TRBJ2-1	CIAVGGYNEQFF	TGCATCGCCGTCGGGGGCTACAATGAGCAGTTCTTC
NA	TRBV20-1	NA	TRBJ2-3	CSARDPVFTDTQYF	TGCAGTGCTAGAGATCCGGTGTTCACAGATACGCAGTATTTT
NA	TRBV4-2	TRBD1	TRBJ1-2	CASSQDKRGPYGYTF	TGTGCCAGCAGCCAAGATAAGAGGGGGCCATATGGCTACACCTTC
few	TRBV7-2	NA	TRBJ1-1	CASSPEANTEAFF	TGTGCCAGCAGCCCTGAAGCGAACACTGAAGCTTTCTTT
NA	TRBV12-3/TRBV12-4	NA	TRBJ2-3	CASSQRGRAADTQYF	TGTGCCAGCAGCCAGAGAGGGCGGGCAGCCGATACGCAGTATTTT
many	TRBV12-3/TRBV12-4	NA	TRBJ2-2	CATDARLSTGELFF	TGTGCCACCGACGCCAGGTTATCCACCGGGGAGCTGTTTTTT
NA	TRBV7-2	TRBD1	TRBJ1-2	CASSFLSVTGVVGYGYTF	TGTGCCAGCAGCTTTCTGTCCGTGACAGGGGTTGTAGGATATGGCTACACCTTC
many	TRBV29-1	TRBD1	TRBJ2-7	CSVAGQTYEQYF	TGCAGCGTTGCGGGACAGACTTACGAGCAGTACTTC
few	TRBV4-3	NA	TRBJ2-2	CASKPLVGAGELFF	TGCGCCAGCAAACCCCTAGTGGGGGCCGGGGAGCTGTTTTTT
NA	TRBV11-2	TRBD2	TRBJ2-5	CASSPRRGVETQYF	TGTGCCAGCAGCCCGCGGCGGGGGGTTGAGACCCAGTACTTC
NA	TRBV15	TRBD2	TRBJ2-1	CATSRTSGRNEQFF	TGTGCCACCAGTCGGACTAGCGGGAGGAATGAGCAGTTCTTC
few	TRBV9	TRBD2	TRBJ2-5	CASSVATSGGQETQYF	TGTGCCAGCAGCGTAGCGACTAGCGGGGGGCAAGAGACCCAGTACTTC
NA	TRBV19	TRBD1	TRBJ1-1	CASRRTGERTEAFF	TGTGCCAGTAGACGGACAGGGGAAAGGACTGAAGCTTTCTTT
many	TRBV7-2	NA	TRBJ1-5	CASSSRGWNQPQHF	TGTGCCAGCAGCTCCAGGGGATGGAATCAGCCCCAGCATTTT
NA	TRBV5-1	TRBD2	TRBJ2-1	CASSPKGTSGGNYNEQFF	TGCGCCAGCAGCCCGAAGGGGACTAGCGGGGGGAACTACAATGAGCAGTTCTTC
few	TRBV4-3	TRBD1	TRBJ2-6	CASSYGPGQGTSGANVLTF	TGCGCCAGCAGCTACGGACCGGGACAGGGAACTTCCGGGGCCAACGTCCTGACTTTC
NA	TRBV6-6	TRBD1	TRBJ2-7	CASSYHPRTGGYEQYF	TGTGCCAGCAGTTACCATCCTCGGACAGGGGGCTACGAGCAGTACTTC
NA	TRBV12-3/TRBV12-4	NA	TRBJ2-3	CASSLGGSRGDTQYF	TGTGCCAGCAGTTTAGGGGGGTCCCGAGGAGATACGCAGTATTTT
NA	TRBV28	NA	TRBJ1-1	CASSPPPGEGGRAFF	TGTGCCAGCAGCCCACCCCCAGGGGAGGGCGGTCGAGCTTTCTTT
NA	TRBV20-1	TRBD1	TRBJ2-1	CSASRQGATDEQFF	TGCAGTGCTTCAAGACAGGGGGCAACGGATGAGCAGTTCTTC
NA	TRBV7-9	TRBD2	TRBJ2-7	CASSTLRAGANYEQYF	TGTGCCAGCAGCACTCTCAGAGCGGGGGCGAACTACGAGCAGTACTTC
NA	TRBV5-1	NA	TRBJ2-3	CASSFRQIGLPTDTQYF	TGCGCCAGCAGCTTTCGACAGATCGGGCTGCCTACAGATACGCAGTATTTT
few	TRBV7-9	NA	TRBJ1-5	CASSLEAGNQPQHF	TGTGCCAGCAGCTTAGAGGCAGGCAATCAGCCCCAGCATTTT
NA	TRBV3-1	NA	TRBJ2-1	CASSLTIRSPEQFF	TGTGCCAGCAGCCTCACTATTCGGAGTCCTGAGCAGTTCTTC
NA	TRBV6-2/TRBV6-3	NA	TRBJ2-1	CASTRGALPWQFF	TGTGCCAGCACCAGGGGCGCCCTTCCGTGGCAGTTCTTC
many	TRBV5-6	NA	TRBJ1-5	CASSLGSHTQPQHF	TGTGCCAGCAGCTTAGGTAGTCATACTCAGCCCCAGCATTTT